What follows are 21 T cell receptor beta chains derived from one specimen sequenced in a study of cytomegalovirus exposure and HLA in healthy donors. 13 Jbeta primers and 60 Vbeta primers were used for the PCR. Assay: immunoSEQ multiplex PCR; the TCRdb copy retains only in-frame clones and omits some. The sample records about 140,000 clones, approximately 79% being singletons. Sequenced sample: PBMCs. These receptors originate from a male donor in good health and CMV-seronegative.

The chain couples TRBV23-1 to TRBJ1-3; 9 bases agree with TRBD1. Being an ORF, TRBV23-1 has a function that is uncertain. Losses at the gene ends were 1 base for V and 5 bases for J; bases not matched to a gene: 9. The CDR3 extends over 17 amino acids. CDR3 sequence reads: CASSQLDRDRARNTIYF. CDR3 sequence (DNA): TGCGCCAGCAGTCAATTGGACCGGGACAGGGCGAGAAACACCATATATTTT.

This sequence joins TRBV11-3 and TRBJ2-5; 7 bases map to TRBD1. The CDR3 runs to 12 residues. Looked up from germline, CDR1 is SGHNT and CDR2 is YENEEA. The V and J ends lost 5 bases and 4 bases, in that order; junction bases with no gene match: 1. CDR3 amino acids: CASSHRGETQYF. The CDR3 bases are TGTGCCAGCAGCCACAGGGGAGAGACCCAGTACTTC.

This chain uses TRBV11-3 with TRBJ2-1; 11 nucleotides agree with TRBD1. V gave up 5 bases and J gave up 3 bases; unmatched junction bases: 0. Per germline, CDR1 SGHNT and CDR2 YENEEA. CDR3 length equals 14 residues. CDR3 sequence reads: CASSGTGGYNEQFF. In nucleotides, the CDR3 is TGTGCCAGCAGCGGGACAGGGGGCTACAATGAGCAGTTCTTC.

This clone was counted between two and nine times. This rearrangement joins TRBV6-5 to TRBJ1-1, with a weak D call TRBD1 (6 bases). Germline-derived CDR1 and CDR2 are MNHEY and SVGAGI. V was clipped by 2 bases and J by 12 bases, with 13 bases between them. The CDR3 is 12 residues long. This CDR3 reads CASSYGGGRTFF. CDR3 DNA: TGTGCCAGCAGTTACGGCGGGGGCAGAACTTTCTTT.

This rearrangement joins TRBV7-2 to TRBJ2-3; no clear D gene. The CDR3 sequence is 12 residues long. Germline-derived CDR1 and CDR2 are SGHTA and FQGNSA. V was cut by 5 bases and J by 2 bases, with 5 bases left in between. The CDR3 region has the DNA TGTGCCAGCAGCCCAAACACAGATACGCAGTATTTT. Translating gives CASSPNTDTQYF.

This clone was recorded only once. V gene TRBV7-6 combines with J gene TRBJ2-7; a possible D gene is TRBD2 (5 bases). The V gene's germline CDR1 is SGHVS and CDR2 FNYEAQ. This CDR3 spans 18 amino acids. Trimming pared 1 base from V and 2 bases from J, leaving 21 bases between. CDR3 in DNA: TGTGCCAGCAGCTTAGGAGCGAGCTACGGGGTGGTACCCTACGAGCAGTACTTC. Encoded protein: CASSLGASYGVVPYEQYF.

This chain uses TRBV9 with TRBJ2-1; 7 bases are a match to TRBD1. Germline CDR1 and CDR2: SGDLS and YYNGEE. The J segment lost 9 bases and the V segment lost 2 bases, leaving 5 bases of the junction unmatched. The CDR3 sequence is 13 residues long. The CDR3 region is CASSVDRESEQFF. The CDR3, as DNA: TGTGCCAGCAGCGTTGACAGGGAAAGTGAGCAGTTCTTC.

This chain connects TRBV5-1 to TRBJ2-5; 8 nucleotides agree with TRBD1. This CDR3 has 16 residues. The ends lost 6 bases at V and 3 bases at J; junction bases unmatched: 13. Per germline, CDR1 SGHRS and CDR2 YFSETQ. The CDR3 is CASKTGEGGGEETQYF. DNA for the CDR3: TGCGCCAGCAAGACAGGGGAAGGGGGTGGTGAAGAGACCCAGTACTTC.

The gene calls are TRBV7-2 and TRBJ2-2; 8 nucleotides agree with TRBD1. Germline lookup yields CDR1 SGHTA and CDR2 FQGNSA. The CDR3 has 16 amino acids. V shed 5 bases and J 0 bases; nucleotides not matched to a gene: 5. The CDR3 loop reads CASSPGTGPNTGELFF. The CDR3 coding sequence is TGTGCCAGCAGCCCCGGGACAGGACCGAACACCGGGGAGCTGTTTTTT.

This chain joins TRBV27 and TRBJ1-4; 7 nucleotides line up with TRBD1. The germline gives CDR1 MNHEY, CDR2 SMNVEV (reference sequence). The CDR3 spans 15 residues. V was clipped by 5 bases and J by 6 bases; unmatched bases: 9. For the CDR3, the DNA is TGTGCCAGCAGTCTAAATAGGGGGCTCTATGAAAAACTGTTTTTT. It is translated as CASSLNRGLYEKLFF. The full variable domain, in which reference TRBV27 and TRBJ1-4 provide the parts outside the CDR3, is EAQVTQNPRYLITVTGKKLTVTCSQNMNHEYMSWYRQDPGLGLRQIYYSMNVEVTDKGDVPEGYKVSRKEKRNFPLILESPSPNQTSLYFCASSLNRGLYEKLFFGSGTQLSVL.

In its sample, this clone was seen a few times. This rearrangement joins TRBV19 to TRBJ2-5, with TRBD2 identical over 10 bases. V trimming: 7 bases; J trimming: 4 bases; junction bases outside the gene matches: 12. Germline V gene lookup returns CDR1 LNHDA and CDR2 SQIVND (reference sequence). This CDR3 contains 16 residues. The chain's CDR3 is CASKGLGERGGETQYF. In DNA, the CDR3 is TGTGCCAGTAAGGGCCTAGGGGAGCGGGGGGGAGAGACCCAGTACTTC.

J is TRBJ2-7 and V is TRBV9, with 7 bases matching TRBD2. This CDR3 contains 14 residues. V lost 3 bases, J lost 3 bases, and 6 bases stayed unmatched. CDR1 is SGDLS, CDR2 YYNGEE, per germline. CDR3 sequence: CASSETPSGYEQYF. In DNA form, the CDR3 reads TGTGCCAGCAGCGAAACTCCTAGCGGCTACGAGCAGTACTTC. The whole variable domain, filled in from reference TRBV9 and TRBJ2-7, reads DSGVTQTPKHLITATGQRVTLRCSPRSGDLSVYWYQQSLDQGLQFLIQYYNGEERAKGNILERFSAQQFPDLHSELNLSSLELGDSALYFCASSETPSGYEQYFGPGTRLTVT.

This clone was counted a few times. This chain links TRBV4-3 with TRBJ1-6; unclear D gene. The CDR3 totals 16 residues. Trimming removed 2 bases at V and 0 bases at J, with 8 bases between. Germline V lookup: CDR1 LGHNA, CDR2 YSLEER. CDR3 loop: CASSQTIISYNSPLHF. In nucleotides, the CDR3 is TGCGCCAGCAGCCAAACTATCATCTCCTATAATTCACCCCTCCACTTT.

The chain is built from TRBV18 and TRBJ2-7, with D perhaps TRBD2 (6 bases). Germline V gene sequence: CDR1 KGHSH, CDR2 LQKENI. The CDR3 has 14 amino acids. V dropped 6 bases and J dropped 1 base, with 13 bases sitting between them. For the CDR3, the DNA is TGTGCCAGCTCGCGGGACGAAGCATCCTACGAGCAGTACTTC. It is translated as CASSRDEASYEQYF.

The chain carries TRBV7-2 and TRBJ2-7, with 10 bases matching TRBD1. From germline, CDR1 is SGHTA and CDR2 FQGNSA. CDR3 length equals 15 residues. V shed 4 bases and J 4 bases; nucleotides not matched to a gene: 7. CDR3: CASSWGTGDGYEQYF. The CDR3 DNA sequence: TGTGCCAGCAGCTGGGGGACAGGGGACGGTTACGAGCAGTACTTC.

The V gene is TRBV30, the J gene TRBJ2-1; 8 bases align to TRBD2. CDR3 length: 14 amino acids. Germline V lookup: CDR1 GTSNPN, CDR2 SVGIG (reference sequence). V lost 1 base, J lost 7 bases, and 6 bases stayed unmatched. The CDR3 nucleotides are TGTGCCTGGAGTGAGAGCGGGGGAAAGAATGAGCAGTTCTTC. This codes for CAWSESGGKNEQFF.

This clone came up once. The chain combines TRBV5-1 with TRBJ2-2; 7 bases agree with TRBD1. This CDR3 contains 15 residues. J was trimmed by 6 bases and V by 0 bases; bases with no gene match: 5. Germline V gives CDR1 SGHRS, CDR2 YFSETQ. CDR3 DNA: TGCGCCAGCAGCTTGGCAGGGGGTTTGGCCGGGGAGCTGTTTTTT. Protein: CASSLAGGLAGELFF.

This clone was seen only once. This chain links TRBV28 with TRBJ2-7; 12 bases match TRBD1. CDR3 length: 15 residues. The V segment lost 7 bases and the J segment 4 bases; nucleotides outside the gene matches: 8. Looked up from germline, CDR1 is MDHEN and CDR2 is SYDVKM. CDR3: CASTTGQGARYEQYF. The CDR3 DNA is TGTGCCAGCACCACGGGACAGGGGGCTAGGTACGAGCAGTACTTC.

The J gene is TRBJ2-3, the V gene TRBV5-1; 12 nucleotides align to TRBD1. The germline V gene encodes CDR1 SGHRS and CDR2 YFSETQ. This CDR3 has 16 amino acids. V shed 4 bases, J shed 2 bases, and the junction held 5 bases outside the gene matches. The DNA of the CDR3 is TGCGCCAGCAGCCCGGGACAGGGGGCCATCACAGATACGCAGTATTTT. It specifies CASSPGQGAITDTQYF.

V is TRBV4-3 and J is TRBJ1-1; possibly TRBD1 for D (5 bases). This CDR3 has 14 amino acids. The V end was cut by 0 bases, the J end by 6 bases, with 11 bases between. Germline V gives CDR1 LGHNA, CDR2 YSLEER. The CDR3 coding sequence is TGCGCCAGCAGCCAAGAGTCAGGGCCCCCTGAAGCTTTCTTT. Residues: CASSQESGPPEAFF.

CDR3 amino acids: CASSGAGESLEETQYF. In nucleotides, the CDR3 is TGTGCCAGCAGTGGGGCAGGGGAAAGCCTTGAAGAGACCCAGTACTTC. This sequence joins TRBV2 and TRBJ2-5, with D maybe TRBD1 (6 bases). CDR3 length: 16 amino acids. V shed 4 bases and J shed 3 bases, with 18 bases lying between them. Germline V gives CDR1 SNHLY, CDR2 FYNNEI.